What follows are 21 T cell receptor beta chains derived from one specimen sequenced in a study of blood T cell repertoires in COVID-19. The protocol was immunoSEQ multiplex PCR, while the TCRdb copy is restricted to in-frame clones and leaves out a portion. The table lists just under 350,000 clones, about four fifths of them singletons. Sequences were obtained from peripheral blood. The receptors shown here come from a man younger than 40 with active or convalescent COVID-19.

CDR3 DNA sequence: TGTGCCTGGAGTGAGGGACAGTTCAATGAAAAACTGTTTTTT. Protein product: CAWSEGQFNEKLFF. This rearrangement joins TRBV30 to TRBJ1-4, with 7 bases that match TRBD1. CDR1 and CDR2 from the germline V gene are GTSNPN and SVGIG (reference sequence). This CDR3 is built from 14 residues. With V trimmed by 1 base and J by 5 bases, 4 bases remained unmatched. Full variable domain (outside the CDR3, taken from reference TRBV30 and TRBJ1-4): SQTIHQWPATLVQPVGSPLSLECTVEGTSNPNLYWYRQAAGRGLQLLFYSVGIGQISSEVPQNLSASRPQDRQFILSSKKLLLSDSGFYLCAWSEGQFNEKLFFGSGTQLSVL.

The CDR3 is CAISPRQGMNTEAFF. DNA for the CDR3: TGTGCCATCAGTCCAAGACAGGGCATGAACACTGAAGCTTTCTTT. The genes are TRBV10-3 and TRBJ1-1; 7 bases fit TRBD1. V lost 5 bases to trimming and J lost 0 bases; unmatched junction nucleotides: 6. This CDR3 comprises 15 residues. Germline values: CDR1 ENHRY, CDR2 SYGVKD.

The rearrangement links TRBV7-3 to TRBJ2-1; 8 bases are a match to TRBD2. Germline V gene data show CDR1 as SGHTA and CDR2 as FQGTGA. The J segment lost 4 bases and the V segment lost 5 bases, leaving 7 bases of the junction unmatched. The CDR3 extends over 15 amino acids. The CDR3 nucleotides are TGTGCCAGCAGCACTCTGGCGGGAGGTTACAATGAGCAGTTCTTC. It is translated as CASSTLAGGYNEQFF.

The chain is built from TRBV5-6 and TRBJ1-6; perhaps TRBD1 as D (5 bases). The ends were cut back, 1 base at V and 10 bases at J, with 15 bases in the middle. Germline V gives CDR1 SGHDT, CDR2 YYEEEE. The CDR3 covers 15 residues. As DNA, the CDR3 is TGTGCCAGCAGCTTGTTTCGGCAGGGCGGCTCACCCCTCCACTTT. This codes for CASSLFRQGGSPLHF.

The rearrangement joins TRBV4-2 to TRBJ2-7, with 9 bases matching TRBD1. V lost 0 bases, J lost 5 bases, and 5 bases stayed unmatched. The germline CDR1 and CDR2 sequences are LGHNA and YNFKEQ. There are 15 residues in the CDR3. The CDR3 here is CASSQEYTGGNEQYF. CDR3 bases: TGTGCCAGCAGCCAAGAATACACAGGGGGCAACGAGCAGTACTTC.

The chain's CDR3 is CASSQKTGMSNQPQHF. Written as DNA, the CDR3 is TGTGCCAGCAGCCAGAAGACAGGGATGAGCAATCAGCCCCAGCATTTT. The gene calls are TRBV4-2 and TRBJ1-5; 7 nucleotides align to TRBD1. In germline, CDR1 is LGHNA, CDR2 YNFKEQ. J gave up 1 base and V 3 bases, and 6 bases lay outside the gene matches. This CDR3 comprises 16 residues.

The chain employs TRBV7-2 and TRBJ2-7; TRBD1 agrees at 9 bases. Germline V gene lookup returns CDR1 SGHTA and CDR2 FQGNSA. The CDR3 loop spans 15 amino acids. The V segment lost 6 bases and the J segment 4 bases; nucleotides outside the gene matches: 10. The CDR3 DNA sequence: TGTGCCAGCAGTTATGTACAGGGGGCGGGGTACGAGCAGTACTTC. Translated, it gives CASSYVQGAGYEQYF.

The V gene is TRBV28, the J gene TRBJ1-3, with TRBD1 as a possible D gene (5 bases). The germline V and J ends were trimmed by 5 bases and 0 bases, with 11 bases remaining between them. This CDR3 has 15 residues. Germline values: CDR1 MDHEN, CDR2 SYDVKM. For the CDR3, the DNA is TGTGCCAGCAGTCTCGACAGTTCCTCTGGAAACACCATATATTTT. It encodes CASSLDSSSGNTIYF.

This sequence joins TRBV7-2 and TRBJ1-2; D gene ambiguous. CDR3 length: 13 amino acids. Trimming shortened V by 4 bases and J by 4 bases, and 10 bases separated the two germline ends. The germline V gene has CDR1 SGHTA and CDR2 FQGNSA. CDR3 bases: TGTGCCAGCAGCTCCGGGTCGTCCTATGGCTACACCTTC. It is translated as CASSSGSSYGYTF.

The V and J genes are TRBV6-5 and TRBJ1-2; TRBD1 aligns across 9 bases. The germline CDR1 and CDR2 sequences are MNHEY and SVGAGI. V was pared by 5 bases and J by 3 bases, with 7 bases of the junction left unmatched. The CDR3 is made up of 15 amino acids. The CDR3 coding sequence is TGTGCCAGCAGTCGACTACAGGGGGCCGACTATGGCTACACCTTC. Its protein product is CASSRLQGADYGYTF.

The chain employs TRBV2 and TRBJ1-4; 8 nucleotides align to TRBD1. The CDR3 is 15 amino acids. The germline CDR1 and CDR2 sequences are SNHLY and FYNNEI. Losses at the gene ends were 8 bases for V and 3 bases for J; bases not matched to a gene: 8. CDR3 sequence (DNA): TGTGCCAGCGACAGGGGAGTATCAGCTAATGAAAAACTGTTTTTT. Residues: CASDRGVSANEKLFF.

Comments on this clone: This specimen includes other DNA sequences encoding the same CDR3. This sequence joins TRBV29-1 and TRBJ2-7; 7 nucleotides match TRBD1. This CDR3 has 13 amino acids. The V and J ends lost 4 bases and 3 bases, in that order; junction bases with no gene match: 6. CDR1 SQVTM and CDR2 ANQGSEA come from the germline V gene. CDR3 bases: TGCAGCGTTGTAGTGACAGGGAGCTACGAGCAGTACTTC. It codes for CSVVVTGSYEQYF.

The chain carries TRBV28 and TRBJ2-7; 7 positions match TRBD1. Germline values: CDR1 MDHEN, CDR2 SYDVKM. With 3 bases clipped from V and 3 bases from J, the junction kept 5 bases outside the gene matches. The CDR3 runs 14 residues. The chain's CDR3 is CASSFTGEIYEQYF. In DNA form, the CDR3 reads TGTGCCAGCAGTTTTACAGGGGAAATCTACGAGCAGTACTTC.

The chain joins TRBV2 to TRBJ1-5; no clear D. The CDR3 length is 13 residues. V lost 8 bases to trimming and J lost 5 bases, with 13 bases between them. CDR1 and CDR2 (germline): SNHLY, FYNNEI. The CDR3 region is CASAPMRDQPQHF. CDR3 in DNA: TGTGCCAGCGCCCCGATGAGGGATCAGCCCCAGCATTTT.

This clone appeared a few times. The chain links TRBV29-1 to TRBJ2-1, with D hard to call. Per germline, CDR1 SQVTM and CDR2 ANQGSEA. The V gene lost 7 bases and the J gene lost 6 bases, with 16 bases spanning the gap. This CDR3 region has 13 residues. The CDR3, as DNA: TGCAGCGCGGCTGGCGGCTTCGCCAATGAGCAGTTCTTC. It encodes CSAAGGFANEQFF.

This chain connects TRBV18 to TRBJ2-5, with TRBD2 matching 7 bases. The CDR3 has 15 amino acids. In germline, CDR1 is KGHSH, CDR2 LQKENI. The V segment lost 2 bases and the J segment 1 base; nucleotides outside the gene matches: 4. For the CDR3, the DNA is TGTGCCAGCTCACCAATGACTAGCCGCCAAGAGACCCAGTACTTC. Translating it yields CASSPMTSRQETQYF. Full variable domain (remainder filled in from reference TRBV18 and TRBJ2-5): NAGVMQNPRHLVRRRGQEARLRCSPMKGHSHVYWYRQLPEEGLKFMVYLQKENIIDESGMPKERFSAEFPKEGPSILRIQQVVRGDSAAYFCASSPMTSRQETQYFGPGTRLLVL.

V is TRBV5-1 and J is TRBJ1-3; 7 bases line up with TRBD1. Germline lookup yields CDR1 SGHRS and CDR2 YFSETQ. V was clipped by 4 bases and J by 3 bases; unmatched bases: 7. CDR3 length equals 15 residues. CDR3 loop: CASSPTTGVGNTIYF. DNA for the CDR3: TGCGCCAGCAGCCCCACTACAGGGGTTGGAAACACCATATATTTT.

The CDR3 loop is CASSIAASGGSNEQFF. CDR3 nucleotide sequence: TGTGCCAGCAGCATAGCGGCTAGCGGGGGTTCCAATGAGCAGTTCTTC. This chain joins TRBV5-4 and TRBJ2-1; 10 nucleotides match TRBD2. CDR3 length: 16 residues. CDR1 is SGHNT, CDR2 YYREEE, per germline (reference sequence). Trimming cost V 4 bases and J 6 bases; bases outside gene matches: 10.

The chain combines TRBV12-5 with TRBJ2-1; TRBD1 might be the D (5 bases). V lost 4 bases and J lost 5, with 27 bases in between. Germline V gene lookup returns CDR1 LGHNT and CDR2 FRNRAP. This CDR3 has 19 amino acids. CDR3 residues: CASGSEPDPTGQEDNEQFF. The CDR3 bases are TGTGCTAGTGGTTCCGAACCTGACCCCACCGGACAAGAGGACAATGAGCAGTTCTTC. The full variable domain, its missing parts supplied by reference TRBV12-5 and TRBJ2-1, is DARVTQTPRHKVTEMGQEVTMRCQPILGHNTVFWYRQTMMQGLELLAYFRNRAPLDDSGMPKDRFSAEMPDATLATLKIQPSEPRDSAVYFCASGSEPDPTGQEDNEQFFGPGTRLTVL.

As regards this clone: This sample includes further DNA sequences coding for the same CDR3. The chain joins TRBV7-7 to TRBJ2-7, with 8 bases matching TRBD1. V was clipped by 1 base and J by 6 bases; unmatched bases: 2. The CDR3 covers 13 residues. From germline, CDR1 is SSHAT and CDR2 FNYEAQ (reference sequence). Here the CDR3 DNA reads TGTGCCAGCAGCTTAGGGACAGGGACCGAGCAGTACTTC. Residues: CASSLGTGTEQYF.

The chain joins TRBV19 to TRBJ1-1, with TRBD1 identical over 7 bases. This CDR3 contains 15 residues. V dropped 6 bases and J dropped 3; count of bases not matched to a gene: 10. Germline assignment: CDR1 LNHDA and CDR2 SQIVND (reference sequence). CDR3: CASSPGDSPYTEAFF. CDR3 coding DNA: TGTGCCAGTAGCCCTGGGGACAGCCCTTACACTGAAGCTTTCTTT.